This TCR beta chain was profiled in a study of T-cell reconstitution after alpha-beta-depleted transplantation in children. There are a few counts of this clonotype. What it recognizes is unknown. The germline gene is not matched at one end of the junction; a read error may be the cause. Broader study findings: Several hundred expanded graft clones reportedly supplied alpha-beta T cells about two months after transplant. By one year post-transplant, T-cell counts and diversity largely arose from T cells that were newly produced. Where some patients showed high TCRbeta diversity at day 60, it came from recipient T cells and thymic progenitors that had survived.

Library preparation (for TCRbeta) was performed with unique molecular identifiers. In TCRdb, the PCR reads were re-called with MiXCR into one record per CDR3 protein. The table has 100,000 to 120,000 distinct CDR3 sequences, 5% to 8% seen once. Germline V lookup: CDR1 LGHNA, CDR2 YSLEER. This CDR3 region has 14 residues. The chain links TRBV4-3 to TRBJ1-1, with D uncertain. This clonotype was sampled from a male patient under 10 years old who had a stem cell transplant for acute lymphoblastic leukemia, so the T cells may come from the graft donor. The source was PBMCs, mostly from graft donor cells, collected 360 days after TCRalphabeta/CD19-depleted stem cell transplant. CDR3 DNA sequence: TGCGCCAGCAGCCAAGTAAGGGTTCACACTGAAACTTTCTTT. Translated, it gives CASSQVRVHTETFF.